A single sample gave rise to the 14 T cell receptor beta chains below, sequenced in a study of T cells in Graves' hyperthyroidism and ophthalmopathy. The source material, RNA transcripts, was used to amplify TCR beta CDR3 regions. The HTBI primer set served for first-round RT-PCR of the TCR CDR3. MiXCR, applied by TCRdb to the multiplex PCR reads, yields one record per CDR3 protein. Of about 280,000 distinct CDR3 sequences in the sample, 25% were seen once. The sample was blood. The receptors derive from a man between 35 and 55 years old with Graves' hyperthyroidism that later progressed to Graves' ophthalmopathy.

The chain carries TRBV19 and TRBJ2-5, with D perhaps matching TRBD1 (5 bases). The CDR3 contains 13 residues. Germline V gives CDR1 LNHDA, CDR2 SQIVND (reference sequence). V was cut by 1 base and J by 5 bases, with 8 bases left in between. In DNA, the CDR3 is TGTGCCAGTAGTATAGTCGCAGGGGAGACCCAGTACTTC. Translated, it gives CASSIVAGETQYF. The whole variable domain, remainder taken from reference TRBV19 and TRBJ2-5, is DGGITQSPKYLFRKEGQNVTLSCEQNLNHDAMYWYRQDPGQGLRLIYYSQIVNDFQKGDIAEGYSVSREKKESFPLTVTSAQKNPTAFYLCASSIVAGETQYFGPGTRLLVL.

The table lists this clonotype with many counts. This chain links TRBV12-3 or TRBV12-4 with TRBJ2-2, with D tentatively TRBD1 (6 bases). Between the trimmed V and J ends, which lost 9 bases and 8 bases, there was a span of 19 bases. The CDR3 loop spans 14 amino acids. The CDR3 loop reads CASRRLGAAGELFF. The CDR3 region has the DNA TGTGCCAGTCGAAGGCTGGGGGCGGCGGGGGAGCTGTTTTTT.

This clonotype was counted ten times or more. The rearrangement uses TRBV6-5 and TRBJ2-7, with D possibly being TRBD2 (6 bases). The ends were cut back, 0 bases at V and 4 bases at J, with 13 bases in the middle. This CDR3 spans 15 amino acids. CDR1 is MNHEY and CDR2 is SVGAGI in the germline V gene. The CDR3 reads CASSYSGGSGYEQYF. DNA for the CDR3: TGTGCCAGCAGTTACTCGGGGGGATCTGGTTACGAGCAGTACTTC.

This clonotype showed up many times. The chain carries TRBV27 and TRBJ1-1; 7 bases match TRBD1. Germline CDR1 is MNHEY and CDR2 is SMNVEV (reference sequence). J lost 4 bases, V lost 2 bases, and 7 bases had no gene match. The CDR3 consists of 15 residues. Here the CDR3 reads CASSLRIQGSTEAFF. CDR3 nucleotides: TGTGCCAGCAGTTTACGAATACAGGGGAGCACTGAAGCTTTCTTT.

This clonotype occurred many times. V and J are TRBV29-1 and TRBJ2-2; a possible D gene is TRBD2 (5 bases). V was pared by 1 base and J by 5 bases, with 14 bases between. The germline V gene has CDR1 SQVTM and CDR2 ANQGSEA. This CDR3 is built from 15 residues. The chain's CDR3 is CSVEVSGKRTGELFF. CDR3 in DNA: TGCAGCGTTGAAGTATCGGGGAAGAGAACCGGGGAGCTGTTTTTT.

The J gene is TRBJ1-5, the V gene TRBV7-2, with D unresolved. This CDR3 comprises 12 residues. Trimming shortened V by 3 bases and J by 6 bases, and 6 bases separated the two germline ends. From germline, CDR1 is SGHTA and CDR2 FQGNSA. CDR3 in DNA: TGTGCCAGCAGCTTTGGCCCTCAGCCCCAGCATTTT. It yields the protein CASSFGPQPQHF.

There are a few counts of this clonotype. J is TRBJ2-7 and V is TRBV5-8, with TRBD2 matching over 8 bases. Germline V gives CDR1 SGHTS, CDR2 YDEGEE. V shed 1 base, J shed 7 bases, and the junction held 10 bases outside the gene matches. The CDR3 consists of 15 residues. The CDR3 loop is CASSLKLAEGGEQYF. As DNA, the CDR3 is TGTGCCAGCAGCTTGAAACTAGCGGAGGGGGGGGAGCAGTACTTC.

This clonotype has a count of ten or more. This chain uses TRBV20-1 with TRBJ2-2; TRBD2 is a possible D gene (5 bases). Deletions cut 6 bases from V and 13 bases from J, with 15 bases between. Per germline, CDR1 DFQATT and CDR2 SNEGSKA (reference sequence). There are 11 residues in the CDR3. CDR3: CSAEDGVSLFF. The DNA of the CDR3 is TGCAGTGCAGAAGACGGGGTATCGCTGTTTTTT.

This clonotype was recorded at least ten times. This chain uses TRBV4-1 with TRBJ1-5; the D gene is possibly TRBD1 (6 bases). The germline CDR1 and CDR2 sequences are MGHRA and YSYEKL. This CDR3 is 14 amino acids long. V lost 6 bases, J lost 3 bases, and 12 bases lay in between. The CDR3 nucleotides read TGCGCCAGCAGTCAACGACAGGACAATCAGCCCCAGCATTTT. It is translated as CASSQRQDNQPQHF.

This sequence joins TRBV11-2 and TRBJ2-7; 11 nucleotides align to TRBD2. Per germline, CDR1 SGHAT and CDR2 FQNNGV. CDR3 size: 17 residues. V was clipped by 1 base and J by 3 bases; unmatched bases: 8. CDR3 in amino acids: CASSLVPPGTSGYEQYF. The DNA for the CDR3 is TGTGCCAGCAGCTTAGTTCCGCCCGGGACTAGCGGCTACGAGCAGTACTTC.

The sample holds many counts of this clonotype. DNA for the CDR3: TGTGCCAGCAGTACAGCGGGAACCCCCCCCGGGGAGCTGTTTTTT. Translating gives CASSTAGTPPGELFF. The V gene is TRBV2, the J gene TRBJ2-2, with 7 nucleotides matching TRBD2. CDR3 length equals 15 residues. Germline lookup yields CDR1 SNHLY and CDR2 FYNNEI. V was clipped by 5 bases and J by 6 bases; unmatched bases: 9.

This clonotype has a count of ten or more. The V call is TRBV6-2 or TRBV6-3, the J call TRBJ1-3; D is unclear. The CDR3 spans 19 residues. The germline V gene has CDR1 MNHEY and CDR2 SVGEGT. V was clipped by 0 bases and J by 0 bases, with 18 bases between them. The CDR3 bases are TGTGCCAGCAGTTACTCTGTTTTCGGGGTGGACCGCTCTGGAAACACCATATATTTT. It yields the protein CASSYSVFGVDRSGNTIYF.

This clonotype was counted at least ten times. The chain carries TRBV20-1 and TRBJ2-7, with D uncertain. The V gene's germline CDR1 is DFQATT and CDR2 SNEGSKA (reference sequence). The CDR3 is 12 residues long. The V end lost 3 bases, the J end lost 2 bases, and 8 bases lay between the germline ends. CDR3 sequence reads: CSASENAYEQYF. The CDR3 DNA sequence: TGCAGTGCTAGCGAAAATGCCTACGAGCAGTACTTC.

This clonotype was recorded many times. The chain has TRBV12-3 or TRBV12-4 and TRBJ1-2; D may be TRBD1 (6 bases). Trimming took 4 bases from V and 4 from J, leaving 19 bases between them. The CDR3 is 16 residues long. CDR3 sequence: CASSSLGQSVLYGYTF. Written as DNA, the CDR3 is TGTGCCAGCAGTTCACTCGGACAGTCGGTCCTCTATGGCTACACCTTC.